These 19 T cell receptor beta chains were sequenced from one sample in a study of early T cells in non-severe SARS-CoV-2 infection. MiXCR was run by TCRdb on the 5' RACE reads, yielding one entry per CDR3 protein. In the table there are 65,000 to 80,000 distinct CDR3 sequences, about 13% of which are singletons. Sample: whole blood. The source of these receptors is an adult who was a healthcare worker with PCR-confirmed SARS-CoV-2 infection or an uninfected control (not recorded which).

V and J are TRBV15 and TRBJ1-3; D gene unclear. This CDR3 is 13 amino acids long. Between the trimmed V and J ends, which lost 0 bases and 4 bases, there was a span of 4 bases. Germline loops: CDR1 LNHNV, CDR2 YYDKDF (reference sequence). The CDR3 reads CATSRDGGNTIYF. CDR3 DNA sequence: TGTGCCACCAGCAGAGATGGAGGAAACACCATATATTTT.

This clonotype was found a few times. V usage is TRBV7-8 and J usage is TRBJ2-2; 11 bases are shared with TRBD2. Germline V gene sequence: CDR1 SGHVS, CDR2 FQNEAQ. J lost 1 base, V lost 8 bases, and 6 bases had no gene match. The CDR3 is 16 residues long. CDR3 nucleotides: TGTGCCAGCCCAGAGGGACTAGCGGTGAACACCGGGGAGCTGTTTTTT. Encoded protein: CASPEGLAVNTGELFF.

The J gene is TRBJ1-5, the V gene TRBV19; TRBD1 is a possible D gene (6 bases). The V and J ends lost 5 bases and 1 base respectively, with 12 bases between them. From germline, CDR1 is LNHDA and CDR2 SQIVND (reference sequence). There are 15 residues in the CDR3. CDR3 bases: TGTGCCAGTAGTGCGGACAGAATAAGCAATCAGCCCCAGCATTTT. Protein sequence: CASSADRISNQPQHF.

This clonotype was seen more than once but under ten times. The chain combines TRBV6-6 with TRBJ1-3; D may be TRBD1 (5 bases). Trimming took 4 bases from V and 3 from J, leaving 19 bases between them. The germline CDR1 and CDR2 sequences are MNHNY and SVGAGI (reference sequence). The CDR3 runs to 17 residues. The CDR3 nucleotides read TGTGCCAGCAGTTCCCACCGGGGCCTGGAGAGTGGAAACACCATATATTTT. The encoded protein is CASSSHRGLESGNTIYF.

The V gene is TRBV3-1, the J gene TRBJ1-2, with D hard to call. This CDR3 spans 13 amino acids. V was clipped by 1 base and J by 4 bases, with 7 bases between them. Germline V gene sequence: CDR1 LGHDT, CDR2 YNNKEL (reference sequence). CDR3: CASSQVSTYGYTF. CDR3 coding DNA: TGTGCCAGCAGCCAAGTATCTACCTATGGCTACACCTTC.

This CDR3 reads CASSSDPAGNTIYF. In nucleotides, the CDR3 is TGTGCCAGCAGCTCCGACCCCGCTGGAAACACCATATATTTT. The chain joins TRBV7-6 to TRBJ1-3; D is unclear. Germline-derived CDR1 and CDR2 are SGHVS and FNYEAQ. This CDR3 region has 14 residues. V was pared by 4 bases and J by 2 bases, with 9 bases between.

The chain couples TRBV2 to TRBJ1-1, with 8 bases lining up with TRBD1. CDR3 length: 14 amino acids. In germline, CDR1 is SNHLY, CDR2 FYNNEI. V shed 6 bases and J 0 bases; nucleotides not matched to a gene: 3. This chain's CDR3 is CASSTGGLNTEAFF. CDR3 bases: TGTGCCAGCAGCACAGGGGGGTTGAACACTGAAGCTTTCTTT.

This clonotype has at least ten counts. The rearrangement joins TRBV7-9 to TRBJ2-4; D uncertain. The CDR3 has 14 residues. Germline CDR1 SEHNR, CDR2 FQNEAQ (reference sequence). Trimming removed 5 bases from V and 0 bases from J, with 8 bases in between. In DNA form, the CDR3 reads TGTGCCAGCAGCGCTGTACTAGCCAAAAACATTCAGTACTTC. Translated: CASSAVLAKNIQYF.

This chain joins TRBV7-3 and TRBJ2-3; D not resolved. V was clipped by 5 bases and J by 2 bases, with 8 bases between them. From germline, CDR1 is SGHTA and CDR2 FQGTGA. The length of the CDR3 is 13 residues. This CDR3 reads CASSASYTDTQYF. CDR3 DNA: TGTGCCAGCAGCGCATCATACACAGATACGCAGTATTTT.

V usage is TRBV20-1 and J usage is TRBJ2-3, with 8 bases matching TRBD1. V lost 6 bases, J lost 3 bases, and 8 bases stayed unmatched. Germline V gives CDR1 DFQATT, CDR2 SNEGSKA (reference sequence). The CDR3 has 14 residues. DNA for the CDR3: TGCAGTGCCGCACCAGGGGGCGCGACAGATACGCAGTATTTT. Its protein product is CSAAPGGATDTQYF.

This chain joins TRBV30 and TRBJ1-1; 7 nucleotides match TRBD1. Trimming at V came to 2 bases and at J to 2 bases, leaving 2 bases not matched to a gene. The germline gives CDR1 GTSNPN, CDR2 SVGIG (reference sequence). The CDR3 is made up of 13 amino acids. The CDR3 region is CAWSRQGNTEAFF. The CDR3 nucleotides read TGTGCCTGGAGTCGACAGGGCAACACTGAAGCTTTCTTT.

This clonotype was detected a few times. This chain uses TRBV29-1 with TRBJ1-2; D not certain. CDR3 length: 13 amino acids. With 0 bases removed from V and 5 bases from J, the gap between germline ends came to 10 bases. Per germline, CDR1 SQVTM and CDR2 ANQGSEA. CDR3 in DNA: TGCAGCGTTGAAGATCGAACAGCTTATGGCTACACCTTC. Its translation is CSVEDRTAYGYTF. Variable domain in full (rest from reference TRBV29-1 and TRBJ1-2): SAVISQKPSRDICQRGTSLTIQCQVDSQVTMMFWYRQQPGQSLTLIATANQGSEATYESGFVIDKFPISRPNLTFSTLTVSNMSPEDSSIYLCSVEDRTAYGYTFGSGTRLTVV.

This clonotype was detected ten times or more. V usage is TRBV12-3 or TRBV12-4 and J usage is TRBJ1-2; a possible D gene is TRBD1 (5 bases). Trimming took off 5 bases at V and 4 bases at J, with 17 bases between the two ends. The CDR3 totals 15 residues. The CDR3 loop is CASSTGTAGAYGYTF. The CDR3 DNA sequence: TGTGCCAGCAGTACCGGGACCGCCGGGGCCTATGGCTACACCTTC.

The rearrangement links TRBV5-1 to TRBJ2-1; 8 bases line up with TRBD2. The germline V gene has CDR1 SGHRS and CDR2 YFSETQ. The CDR3 runs to 15 residues. The ends lost 4 bases at V and 8 bases at J; junction bases unmatched: 11. The CDR3 loop reads CASSPGLAGWHEQFF. The CDR3 coding sequence is TGCGCCAGCAGCCCCGGGTTAGCGGGGTGGCATGAGCAGTTCTTC.

This sequence joins TRBV9 and TRBJ1-2, with 7 bases identical to TRBD1. This CDR3 contains 14 residues. J was trimmed by 5 bases and V by 4 bases; bases with no gene match: 8. Germline lookup yields CDR1 SGDLS and CDR2 YYNGEE. CDR3 loop: CASSSNTGVYGYTF. CDR3 bases: TGTGCCAGCAGCTCGAACACAGGGGTGTATGGCTACACCTTC.

The V gene is TRBV6-6, the J gene TRBJ2-7, with D uncertain. CDR1 and CDR2 (germline): MNHNY, SVGAGI (reference sequence). The V end lost 7 bases, the J end lost 0 bases, and 13 bases lay between the germline ends. This CDR3 is 14 amino acids long. The CDR3 sequence is CASKTLSSSYEQYF. The CDR3 bases are TGTGCCAGCAAAACGCTTTCGAGCTCCTACGAGCAGTACTTC.

This clonotype has ten or more counts. The chain couples TRBV6-5 to TRBJ2-2, with 11 positions matching TRBD2. J gave up 7 bases and V 5 bases, and 12 bases lay outside the gene matches. CDR3 length equals 17 residues. In germline, CDR1 is MNHEY, CDR2 SVGAGI. The CDR3 region is CASSTPLLAGGIGELFF. The CDR3 DNA reads as TGTGCCAGCAGTACCCCCCTTCTAGCGGGGGGTATCGGGGAGCTGTTTTTT.

This clonotype appeared many times. V is TRBV5-5 and J is TRBJ1-5; D possibly corresponds to TRBD1 (5 bases). Looked up from germline, CDR1 is SGHKS and CDR2 is YYEKEE (reference sequence). CDR3 length: 15 amino acids. Trimming took off 0 bases at V and 5 bases at J, with 12 bases between the two ends. The CDR3 loop reads CASSLGGQGDQPQHF. As DNA, the CDR3 is TGTGCCAGCAGCTTGGGAGGCCAGGGCGATCAGCCCCAGCATTTT.

In its sample, this clonotype was seen many times. J is TRBJ2-7 and V is TRBV9, with TRBD2 matching over 11 bases. Losses at the gene ends were 4 bases for V and 2 bases for J; bases not matched to a gene: 5. Germline CDR1 is SGDLS and CDR2 is YYNGEE. The CDR3 extends over 15 amino acids. The CDR3 DNA is TGTGCCAGCAGCCAGGGGACTAGCGGAGCCTACGAGCAGTACTTC. The encoded protein is CASSQGTSGAYEQYF.